This entry lists 5 T cell receptor beta chains sequenced from one sample in a study of CD8 T cells in Susac syndrome. RNA in amounts of roughly 0.5 to 1 ug was reverse transcribed with random hexamers. One entry per CDR3 protein results from TCRdb running MiXCR on the immunoSEQ multiplex PCR reads. The sample lists over 120,000 distinct CDR3 sequences, roughly 95% occurring once. The sequenced sample was CD4+ T cells from PBMCs. Receptors originate from a human donor in good health.

The rearrangement uses TRBV6-1 and TRBJ2-3; unclear D gene. The CDR3 spans 16 residues. Per the germline V gene, CDR1 is MNHNS and CDR2 is SASEGT. Deletions cut 3 bases from V and 0 bases from J, with 13 bases between. Here the CDR3 DNA reads TGTGCCAGCAGTGACAATCGCTTCCGTAGCACAGATACGCAGTATTTT. Protein product: CASSDNRFRSTDTQYF.

This chain links TRBV5-4 with TRBJ2-1; TRBD1 matches 9 bases. V was clipped by 4 bases and J by 4 bases; unmatched bases: 6. CDR1 and CDR2 from the germline V gene are SGHNT and YYREEE (reference sequence). The CDR3 runs 15 residues. The CDR3 DNA reads TGTGCCAGCAGCCTGGGACAGGGTACGTACAATGAGCAGTTCTTC. This gives the protein CASSLGQGTYNEQFF.

V and J are TRBV29-1 and TRBJ2-1; 9 bases are a match to TRBD2. Trimming took 3 bases from V and 6 from J; bases not matched to a gene: 9. CDR3 length equals 15 residues. Germline loops: CDR1 SQVTM, CDR2 ANQGSEA. The CDR3 DNA sequence: TGCAGCGTTGATCTTCAGCTAGCGGGACTCAATGAGCAGTTCTTC. Encoded protein: CSVDLQLAGLNEQFF.

The V gene is TRBV15, the J gene TRBJ2-5; maybe TRBD1 (6 bases). CDR1 and CDR2 from the germline V gene are LNHNV and YYDKDF (reference sequence). The V end lost 5 bases, the J end lost 2 bases, and 15 bases lay between the germline ends. This CDR3 has 15 residues. CDR3 amino acids: CATSYLDRQQETQYF. The DNA for the CDR3 is TGTGCCACCAGCTATCTGGACAGACAGCAAGAGACCCAGTACTTC.

This clonotype was picked up one time. The chain joins TRBV3-1 to TRBJ2-1, with 10 bases aligning to TRBD2. The CDR3 runs to 17 residues. Germline CDR1 is LGHDT and CDR2 is YNNKEL (reference sequence). Trimming removed 0 bases from V and 9 bases from J; junction bases left unmatched: 11. The CDR3 DNA follows: TGTGCCAGCAGCCAAGATGCGCTAGCGGGAGAAGGGGGTGAGCAGTTCTTC. Translated, it gives CASSQDALAGEGGEQFF.